A selection of T cell receptor beta chains follows, all from one sample in a study of blood T cell repertoires in COVID-19. Profiling relied on immunoSEQ multiplex PCR, and the TCRdb table lists in-frame clones only, not all of them. The repertoire includes some 210,000 clones, approximately 90% of them detected once, and about 4.8% sits in the top ten. Sequencing was performed on peripheral blood. Source of these receptors: a woman in her thirties or forties with acute or convalescent COVID-19. Both conserved end residues are part of each CDR3. Each record gives: J gene, clone size, V gene, D gene, CDR3 protein, CDR3 DNA. D genes are given only for firm matches. Clone size is stated in some rows and not others, as once, few, many or a class when expanded.

j_call: TRBJ2-5; clone_size: .; v_call: TRBV3-1/TRBV3-2; d_call: .; cdr3_aa: CASSQDHSGRADWTQYF; cdr3_nt: TGTGCCAGCAGCCAAGACCATTCCGGGAGAGCGGATTGGACCCAGTACTTC
j_call: TRBJ2-3; clone_size: .; v_call: TRBV6-1; d_call: .; cdr3_aa: CASSEDWTDTQYF; cdr3_nt: TGTGCCAGCAGTGAGGACTGGACAGATACGCAGTATTTT
j_call: TRBJ2-3; clone_size: .; v_call: TRBV9; d_call: TRBD2; cdr3_aa: CASSVSTSGPTRRTDTQYF; cdr3_nt: TGTGCCAGCAGCGTTTCGACTAGCGGCCCCACCCGCCGCACAGATACGCAGTATTTT
j_call: TRBJ1-6; clone_size: .; v_call: TRBV6-5; d_call: .; cdr3_aa: CASHLAGATPLHF; cdr3_nt: TGTGCCAGCCATCTCGCAGGGGCGACACCCCTCCACTTT
j_call: TRBJ2-5; clone_size: .; v_call: TRBV7-7; d_call: TRBD2; cdr3_aa: CASSYGASGYQETQYF; cdr3_nt: TGTGCCAGCAGCTACGGGGCTAGCGGGTACCAAGAGACCCAGTACTTC
j_call: TRBJ2-3; clone_size: .; v_call: TRBV28; d_call: TRBD2; cdr3_aa: CASSLVVVKAGEASTDTQYF; cdr3_nt: TGTGCCAGCAGTTTAGTAGTGGTCAAAGCGGGGGAAGCAAGCACAGATACGCAGTATTTT
j_call: TRBJ2-2; clone_size: .; v_call: TRBV9; d_call: TRBD2; cdr3_aa: CASSVRAGGANTGELFF; cdr3_nt: TGTGCCAGCAGCGTAAGGGCGGGGGGCGCGAACACCGGGGAGCTGTTTTTT
j_call: TRBJ1-1; clone_size: .; v_call: TRBV5-3; d_call: .; cdr3_aa: CARSPGRVWKTMNTEAFF; cdr3_nt: TGTGCCAGAAGCCCGGGCAGGGTGTGGAAAACGATGAACACTGAAGCTTTCTTT
j_call: TRBJ1-2; clone_size: .; v_call: TRBV9; d_call: TRBD1; cdr3_aa: CASSEGTGVGYGYTF; cdr3_nt: TGTGCCAGCAGCGAAGGGACAGGGGTAGGCTATGGCTACACCTTC
j_call: TRBJ1-1; clone_size: .; v_call: TRBV4-1; d_call: .; cdr3_aa: CASSPRGISEAFF; cdr3_nt: TGCGCCAGCAGCCCTAGAGGGATCTCTGAAGCTTTCTTT
j_call: TRBJ1-2; clone_size: .; v_call: TRBV27; d_call: TRBD1; cdr3_aa: CASSFFGTGGNYGYTF; cdr3_nt: TGTGCCAGCAGTTTTTTTGGCACAGGGGGTAACTATGGCTACACCTTC
j_call: TRBJ1-1; clone_size: .; v_call: TRBV7-2; d_call: .; cdr3_aa: CASRLIPGQLNTEAFF; cdr3_nt: TGTGCCAGCAGGCTTATCCCTGGACAGTTGAACACTGAAGCTTTCTTT
j_call: TRBJ1-5; clone_size: .; v_call: TRBV6-5; d_call: .; cdr3_aa: CASSRDSRGNQPQHF; cdr3_nt: TGTGCCAGCAGCAGGGACTCTCGGGGCAATCAGCCCCAGCATTTT
j_call: TRBJ1-2; clone_size: .; v_call: TRBV12-3/TRBV12-4; d_call: .; cdr3_aa: CASSLGRPYGYTF; cdr3_nt: TGTGCCAGCAGTTTGGGCAGGCCCTATGGCTACACCTTC
j_call: TRBJ2-5; clone_size: once; v_call: TRBV13; d_call: TRBD2; cdr3_aa: CASSHKRSGGAGETQYF; cdr3_nt: TGTGCCAGCAGCCACAAGAGGAGCGGGGGGGCCGGCGAGACCCAGTACTTC
j_call: TRBJ1-2; clone_size: once; v_call: TRBV15; d_call: TRBD1; cdr3_aa: CATNPDRPDGYTF; cdr3_nt: TGTGCCACCAACCCGGACAGGCCGGATGGCTACACCTTC
j_call: TRBJ1-5; clone_size: .; v_call: TRBV9; d_call: TRBD1; cdr3_aa: CASSAGTGGLREPQHF; cdr3_nt: TGTGCCAGCAGCGCTGGGACAGGGGGCTTGAGGGAGCCCCAGCATTTT
j_call: TRBJ2-5; clone_size: .; v_call: TRBV7-8; d_call: TRBD1; cdr3_aa: CASSLQGAEEETQYF; cdr3_nt: TGTGCCAGCAGCTTACAGGGGGCGGAGGAGGAGACCCAGTACTTC
j_call: TRBJ1-6; clone_size: .; v_call: TRBV9; d_call: .; cdr3_aa: CASSPQEGLQSPLHF; cdr3_nt: TGTGCCAGCAGCCCCCAGGAGGGGTTGCAGTCACCCCTCCACTTT
j_call: TRBJ1-1; clone_size: few; v_call: TRBV27; d_call: .; cdr3_aa: CASSFGMNTEAFF; cdr3_nt: TGTGCCAGCAGTTTCGGTATGAACACTGAAGCTTTCTTT
j_call: TRBJ1-1; clone_size: .; v_call: TRBV9; d_call: .; cdr3_aa: CASSVAGGGSTEAFF; cdr3_nt: TGTGCCAGCAGCGTAGCTGGCGGCGGATCCACTGAAGCTTTCTTT
j_call: TRBJ1-2; clone_size: once; v_call: TRBV19; d_call: .; cdr3_aa: CASSEVTVYGYTF; cdr3_nt: TGTGCCAGTAGTGAGGTGACAGTATATGGCTACACCTTC
j_call: TRBJ1-1; clone_size: once; v_call: TRBV5-1; d_call: TRBD1; cdr3_aa: CASSPEGTGQAFF; cdr3_nt: TGCGCCAGCAGCCCAGAAGGGACAGGTCAAGCTTTCTTT
j_call: TRBJ2-1; clone_size: .; v_call: TRBV3-1/TRBV3-2; d_call: TRBD2; cdr3_aa: CASSQGRTSGFSYNEQFF; cdr3_nt: TGTGCCAGCAGCCAAGGACGGACTAGCGGGTTCTCCTACAATGAGCAGTTCTTC
j_call: TRBJ1-4; clone_size: .; v_call: TRBV5-1; d_call: .; cdr3_aa: CASSRGTTNEKLFF; cdr3_nt: TGCGCCAGCAGCCGCGGTACTACTAATGAAAAACTGTTTTTT
j_call: TRBJ1-1; clone_size: .; v_call: TRBV11-2; d_call: TRBD1; cdr3_aa: CASSPGQGYAEAFF; cdr3_nt: TGTGCCAGCAGCCCCGGACAGGGGTACGCTGAAGCTTTCTTT
j_call: TRBJ1-6; clone_size: .; v_call: TRBV10-3; d_call: .; cdr3_aa: CAIGGSSNSPLHF; cdr3_nt: TGTGCCATCGGAGGAAGTTCTAATTCACCCCTCCACTTT
j_call: TRBJ1-2; clone_size: .; v_call: TRBV19; d_call: .; cdr3_aa: CASGNSGTLNYGYTF; cdr3_nt: TGTGCCAGTGGAAATTCCGGGACACTTAACTATGGCTACACCTTC
j_call: TRBJ2-5; clone_size: .; v_call: TRBV20-1; d_call: .; cdr3_aa: CSASSGSVETQYF; cdr3_nt: TGCAGTGCTAGTTCCGGCAGCGTAGAGACCCAGTACTTC
j_call: TRBJ1-1; clone_size: once; v_call: TRBV30; d_call: TRBD1; cdr3_aa: CAWTPGGLRNTEAFF; cdr3_nt: TGTGCCTGGACTCCAGGGGGACTTAGGAACACTGAAGCTTTCTTT
j_call: TRBJ2-1; clone_size: .; v_call: TRBV19; d_call: .; cdr3_aa: CASSILQGNEQFF; cdr3_nt: TGTGCCAGTAGTATATTGCAGGGCAATGAGCAGTTCTTC
j_call: TRBJ1-1; clone_size: .; v_call: TRBV24-1; d_call: .; cdr3_aa: CATSAPGSTEAFF; cdr3_nt: TGTGCCACCAGTGCCCCGGGGAGCACTGAAGCTTTCTTT
j_call: TRBJ1-1; clone_size: .; v_call: TRBV12-5; d_call: .; cdr3_aa: CASGPPTTYEAFF; cdr3_nt: TGTGCTAGTGGTCCACCAACCACTTATGAAGCTTTCTTT
j_call: TRBJ1-2; clone_size: .; v_call: TRBV9; d_call: TRBD1; cdr3_aa: CASSADRGRGGYTF; cdr3_nt: TGTGCCAGCAGCGCCGACAGGGGGCGAGGGGGCTACACCTTC
j_call: TRBJ1-1; clone_size: .; v_call: TRBV2; d_call: .; cdr3_aa: CASSEGRGTEAFF; cdr3_nt: TGTGCCAGCAGTGAGGGTCGGGGCACTGAAGCTTTCTTT
j_call: TRBJ2-2; clone_size: .; v_call: TRBV29-1; d_call: TRBD2; cdr3_aa: CSPCERSSGTSGLRTGELFF; cdr3_nt: TGCAGCCCATGCGAGCGGTCGTCAGGGACTAGCGGTCTGCGGACCGGGGAGCTGTTTTTT
j_call: TRBJ1-6; clone_size: once; v_call: TRBV11-3; d_call: .; cdr3_aa: CASSLDLSGEGSSPLHF; cdr3_nt: TGTGCCAGCAGCTTAGATCTAAGTGGGGAGGGAAGTTCACCCCTCCACTTT
j_call: TRBJ1-1; clone_size: few; v_call: TRBV4-1; d_call: .; cdr3_aa: CASREEGIMGTEAFF; cdr3_nt: TGCGCCAGCAGGGAGGAGGGTATCATGGGCACTGAAGCTTTCTTT
j_call: TRBJ1-2; clone_size: .; v_call: TRBV24-1; d_call: .; cdr3_aa: CATSDLGVRGIGGYTF; cdr3_nt: TGTGCCACCAGTGATTTGGGGGTAAGGGGAATTGGTGGCTACACCTTC
j_call: TRBJ2-1; clone_size: .; v_call: TRBV5-1; d_call: TRBD2; cdr3_aa: CASSSSGVNNEQFF; cdr3_nt: TGCGCCAGCAGTTCTAGCGGGGTTAACAATGAGCAGTTCTTC
j_call: TRBJ1-2; clone_size: few; v_call: TRBV21-1; d_call: .; cdr3_aa: CASSKRGPGYGYTF; cdr3_nt: TGTGCCAGCAGCAAGCGCGGTCCGGGGTATGGCTACACCTTC
j_call: TRBJ1-1; clone_size: .; v_call: TRBV25-1; d_call: .; cdr3_aa: CASVRNTEAFF; cdr3_nt: TGTGCCAGTGTCAGAAACACTGAAGCTTTCTTT
j_call: TRBJ1-2; clone_size: .; v_call: TRBV12-5; d_call: TRBD1; cdr3_aa: CASGPDAGTGPNYGYTF; cdr3_nt: TGTGCTAGTGGTCCAGACGCCGGGACAGGGCCTAACTATGGCTACACCTTC
j_call: TRBJ1-5; clone_size: .; v_call: TRBV15; d_call: TRBD1; cdr3_aa: CATSVTGETSNQPQHF; cdr3_nt: TGTGCCACCAGCGTGACAGGGGAAACGAGCAATCAGCCCCAGCATTTT
j_call: TRBJ1-5; clone_size: .; v_call: TRBV10-3; d_call: .; cdr3_aa: CAISEDRLNQPQHF; cdr3_nt: TGTGCCATCAGTGAAGACAGGTTAAATCAGCCCCAGCATTTT
j_call: TRBJ1-1; clone_size: .; v_call: TRBV7-8; d_call: TRBD1; cdr3_aa: CASSSGQGVHTEAFF; cdr3_nt: TGTGCCAGCAGCTCGGGACAGGGGGTGCACACTGAAGCTTTCTTT
j_call: TRBJ1-4; clone_size: .; v_call: TRBV2; d_call: .; cdr3_aa: CASSTGDGFGKLFF; cdr3_nt: TGTGCCAGCAGCACGGGGGATGGGTTTGGAAAACTGTTTTTT
j_call: TRBJ1-2; clone_size: .; v_call: TRBV10-2; d_call: .; cdr3_aa: CASSGTVQANYGYTF; cdr3_nt: TGCGCCAGCAGTGGGACAGTACAGGCTAACTATGGCTACACCTTC
j_call: TRBJ1-2; clone_size: .; v_call: TRBV27; d_call: .; cdr3_aa: CASSLGLNYGYTF; cdr3_nt: TGTGCCAGCAGTTTAGGGCTGAACTATGGCTACACCTTC
j_call: TRBJ1-5; clone_size: few; v_call: TRBV5-6; d_call: .; cdr3_aa: CASSLAAGPNQPQHF; cdr3_nt: TGTGCCAGCAGCTTGGCGGCAGGCCCCAATCAGCCCCAGCATTTT
j_call: TRBJ2-2; clone_size: few; v_call: TRBV7-6; d_call: TRBD1; cdr3_aa: CASSPTGGLPVTGELFF; cdr3_nt: TGTGCCAGCTCACCGACAGGGGGCTTGCCTGTCACCGGGGAGCTGTTTTTT
j_call: TRBJ1-1; clone_size: .; v_call: TRBV7-6; d_call: .; cdr3_aa: CASSARWEGGSRGAFF; cdr3_nt: TGTGCCAGCAGCGCCAGATGGGAGGGCGGCAGCCGAGGAGCTTTCTTT
j_call: TRBJ2-5; clone_size: once; v_call: TRBV6-4; d_call: TRBD1; cdr3_aa: CASSQEGAQETQYF; cdr3_nt: TGTGCCAGCAGTCAAGAGGGGGCACAAGAGACCCAGTACTTC